This T cell receptor (beta chain) was obtained from a study of T cell responses to AZD1222 COVID-19 vaccine (dated by TCRdb to 2020 to 2022). Study-wide context: TCR sequencing was performed for roughly 250 trial participants, of whom roughly 200 were given two doses of AZD1222 and around 25 were given two doses of MenACWY control vaccine. Trial participants were enrolled into age subgroups of 18-55, 56-69 and 70-plus years, which contained 148, 28 and 57 TCR-sequenced participants, respectively.

Details on this clone: This receptor's antigen is unknown. There are no base qualities to consult, and no much larger clone falls within one base.

The time point label of this sample denotes: about 28 days (+/-7) after the second vaccine dose. The treatment or condition label for this specimen denotes: meningococcal conjugate vaccine given as trial control. The vaccinee samples were drawn from two UK trials, COV001 and COV002, one of which was a single-blind randomized controlled phase 2/3 trial testing AZD1222 (ChAdOx1 nCoV-19) in healthy adults. Trial participant PBMC samples were collected at day 0 and day 28 after the second dose for TCRbeta chain sequencing. Reading from cysteine to phenylalanine, the CDR3 counts 15 amino acids. Just CDR3 DNA is preserved here, 45 bases in frame from base 1. CDR1 and CDR2, looked up from the germline V gene (reference sequence), are MNHEY and SMNVEV. V gives up 3 bases and J gives up 12 bases, and the segment between their germline ends measures 21 bases. Broad study findings and their caveats: No day 14 peak-response samples were available, so repertoires were characterized only after the peak T cell response. The vaccine-associated CD4 TCRs covered the entire spike protein, and the dominant responses fell in regions 160-218 and 743-854. Spike-specific TCR breadth and depth rose significantly after two AZD1222 doses compared with day 0 and with MenACWY recipients. In the small 56-69-year group, the increase in depth fell short of significance, most likely because of low power. Participants were mostly white British, with more females than males. The authors suggested clonal diversity may have been underestimated. Epitopes outside the regions mutated in the B.1.351 and B.1.1.7 variants were reportedly recognized by nearly half of the unique spike-specific TCRs. Conclusions about previously exposed vaccinees are limited, since just 5 or 6 AZD1222 recipients were seropositive for SARS-CoV-2 at baseline.

The CDR3 regions of human TCRbeta chains were subjected to immunosequencing. Turning to the authors' computational methods: Repertoire TCRs were matched against a reference library of SARS-CoV-2-specific TCRs generated with the MIRA antigen-specificity platform. Breadth was defined as the fraction of unique TCRs that were SARS-CoV-2-associated, and depth was defined as the fraction of total T cells that were SARS-CoV-2-associated. Using the MIRA data, each spike-specific TCR was assigned both to the spike region to which the TCR was reactive and to a CD4 or CD8 class. Log10-transformed breadth and depth values were compared by one-way ANOVA with Sidak's multiple comparisons tests. TCRdb retrieved this table from immuneACCESS and kept in-frame rearrangements only. Not all clones are present; in checked studies, unresolved V genes account for under half, and no reason is known for the remainder. V, J and clone size derive from that table, while D and trimming were established from the DNA sequence. The sample contains around 200,000 clones, 85% to 95% of them found a single time. Under 1.1% of the sample is held by the ten biggest clonotypes.

Sequenced here: peripheral blood, sampled 28 days after the second dose of the MenACWY control vaccine. This sequence was found in an adult who received the MenACWY meningococcal vaccine as a control. The chain employs TRBV27 and TRBJ2-1; a weak D assignment points to TRBD1 (5 bases agree). The DNA sequence is as follows: TGTGCCAGCAGTTTCTTAAGCTCGGACACCCAGCCGCAGTTCTTC. Its translation is CASSFLSSDTQPQFF.